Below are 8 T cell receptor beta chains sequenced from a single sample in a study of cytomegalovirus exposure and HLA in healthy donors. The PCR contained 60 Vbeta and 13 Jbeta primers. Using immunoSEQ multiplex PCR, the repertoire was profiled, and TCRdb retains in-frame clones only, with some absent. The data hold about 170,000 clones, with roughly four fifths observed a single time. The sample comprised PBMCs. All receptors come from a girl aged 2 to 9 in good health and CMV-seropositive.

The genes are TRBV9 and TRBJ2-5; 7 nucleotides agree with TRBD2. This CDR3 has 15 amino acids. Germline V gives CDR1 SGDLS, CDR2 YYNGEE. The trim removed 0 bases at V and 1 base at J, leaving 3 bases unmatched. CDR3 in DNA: TGTGCCAGCAGCGTAGCCGGACTAGTCCAAGAGACCCAGTACTTC. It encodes CASSVAGLVQETQYF.

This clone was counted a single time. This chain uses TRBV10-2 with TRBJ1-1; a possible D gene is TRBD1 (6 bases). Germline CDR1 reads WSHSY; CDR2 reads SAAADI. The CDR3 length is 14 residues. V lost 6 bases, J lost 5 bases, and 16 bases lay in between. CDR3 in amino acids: CASSVSGAGTEAFF. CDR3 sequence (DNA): TGCGCCAGCAGCGTATCAGGGGCAGGGACTGAAGCTTTCTTT.

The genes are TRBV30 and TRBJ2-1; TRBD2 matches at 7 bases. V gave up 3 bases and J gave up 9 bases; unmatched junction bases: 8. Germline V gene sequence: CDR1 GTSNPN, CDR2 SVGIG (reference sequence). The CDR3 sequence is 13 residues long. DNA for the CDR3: TGTGCCTGGAGCCTGGGAGGGCCAGGTGAGCAGTTCTTC. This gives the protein CAWSLGGPGEQFF. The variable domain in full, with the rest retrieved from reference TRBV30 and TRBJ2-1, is SQTIHQWPATLVQPVGSPLSLECTVEGTSNPNLYWYRQAAGRGLQLLFYSVGIGQISSEVPQNLSASRPQDRQFILSSKKLLLSDSGFYLCAWSLGGPGEQFFGPGTRLTVL.

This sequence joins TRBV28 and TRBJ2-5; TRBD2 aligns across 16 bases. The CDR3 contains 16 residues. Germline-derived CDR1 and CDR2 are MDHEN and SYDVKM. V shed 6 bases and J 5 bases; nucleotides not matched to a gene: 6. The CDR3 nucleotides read TGTGCCAGCAGGCAAGGGACTAGCGGGAGGGTGGAGACCCAGTACTTC. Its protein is CASRQGTSGRVETQYF. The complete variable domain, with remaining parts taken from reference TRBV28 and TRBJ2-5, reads DVKVTQSSRYLVKRTGEKVFLECVQDMDHENMFWYRQDPGLGLRLIYFSYDVKMKEKGDIPEGYSVSREKKERFSLILESASTNQTSMYLCASRQGTSGRVETQYFGPGTRLLVL.

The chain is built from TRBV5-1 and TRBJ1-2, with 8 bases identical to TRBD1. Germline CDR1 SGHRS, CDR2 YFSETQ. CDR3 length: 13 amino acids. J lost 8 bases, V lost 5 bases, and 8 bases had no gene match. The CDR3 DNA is TGCGCCAGCAGATGGGGGACAGGAGGGGGCTACACCTTC. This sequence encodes CASRWGTGGGYTF. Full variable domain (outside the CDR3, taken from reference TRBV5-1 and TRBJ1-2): KAGVTQTPRYLIKTRGQQVTLSCSPISGHRSVSWYQQTPGQGLQFLFEYFSETQRNKGNFPGRFSGRQFSNSRSEMNVSTLELGDSALYLCASRWGTGGGYTFGSGTRLTVV.

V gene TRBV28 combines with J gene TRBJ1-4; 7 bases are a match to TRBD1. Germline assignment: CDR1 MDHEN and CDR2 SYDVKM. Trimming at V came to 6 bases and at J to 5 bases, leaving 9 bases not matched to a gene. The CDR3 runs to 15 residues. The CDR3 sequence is CASSLSGQSNEKLFF. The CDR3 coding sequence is TGTGCCAGCAGCCTATCGGGACAGTCAAATGAAAAACTGTTTTTT.

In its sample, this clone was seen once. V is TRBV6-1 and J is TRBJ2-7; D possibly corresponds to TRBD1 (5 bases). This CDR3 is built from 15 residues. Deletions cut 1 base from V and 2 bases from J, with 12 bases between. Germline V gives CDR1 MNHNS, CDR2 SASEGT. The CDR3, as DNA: TGTGCCAGCAGTGAAGGACAGTCCCTCACCTACGAGCAGTACTTC. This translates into CASSEGQSLTYEQYF.

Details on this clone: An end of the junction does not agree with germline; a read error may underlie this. The CDR3 loop reads CTSSYSGQQETQYF. Here the CDR3 DNA reads TGTACCAGCAGTTACTCGGGACAGCAAGAGACCCAGTACTTC. The J gene is TRBJ2-5, the V gene TRBV6-6; 7 nucleotides align to TRBD1. From germline, CDR1 is MNHNY and CDR2 SVGAGI (reference sequence). This CDR3 is 14 amino acids long.